The 10 T cell receptor beta chains in this list originate from one sample, sequenced in a study of spatial heterogeneity in lung cancer. TCRdb independently ran MiXCR on the 5' RACE reads; one entry per CDR3 protein. The sample contains fewer than 8,500 distinct CDR3 sequences, around 8% of which appear only once. Time point described: sample taken at primary tumor resection. These TCRs' antigens remain unknown. Study findings and constraints: Tumor mutation count correlated with how many alpha and beta TCRs expanded intratumorally.

The specimen was lung tumor tissue, collected at surgery. All receptors come from a male donor with early-stage non-small cell lung cancer.

Points on this clonotype: Since the library was made to target alpha chains, this beta chain is a stray read and its abundance is not meaningful. This chain uses TRBV13 with TRBJ1-2; 11 nucleotides align to TRBD1. After removal of 2 bases from V and 2 bases from J, the junction contained 1 base not matched to a gene. This CDR3 contains 15 residues. Germline loops: CDR1 PRHDT, CDR2 FYEKMQ (reference sequence). Here the CDR3 DNA reads TGTGCCAGCAGCTTAAGGGACAGGGGGAACTATGGCTACACCTTC. It codes for CASSLRDRGNYGYTF.

In its sample, this clonotype is medium-sized (0.01 to 0.1%). With the library built for alpha chains, this beta chain is off target and its frequency is not meaningful. This sequence joins TRBV9 and TRBJ1-4; perhaps TRBD1 as D (5 bases). The germline V gene encodes CDR1 SGDLS and CDR2 YYNGEE. V gave up 3 bases and J gave up 0 bases, with 12 bases separating them. The CDR3 spans 16 residues. CDR3 bases: TGTGCCAGCAGCGCCGGACAATTGGCAACTAATGAAAAACTGTTTTTT. It yields the protein CASSAGQLATNEKLFF.

In its sample, this clonotype is medium-sized. Because the library targeted alpha chains, this beta chain is an off-target read whose size means little. This chain joins TRBV20-1 and TRBJ2-5; 7 nucleotides align to TRBD2. There are 15 residues in the CDR3. With 2 bases clipped from V and 4 bases from J, the junction kept 10 bases outside the gene matches. CDR1 and CDR2 (germline): DFQATT, SNEGSKA (reference sequence). The CDR3 loop reads CSARRGEGAGETQYF. CDR3 in DNA: TGCAGTGCTAGACGGGGGGAGGGAGCTGGAGAGACCCAGTACTTC.

This clonotype was counted at least ten times. Being off target in a library aimed at alpha chains, this beta chain has a size of little meaning. The rearrangement links TRBV20-1 to TRBJ1-6; TRBD1 is a possible D gene (5 bases). The length of the CDR3 is 14 residues. V dropped 0 bases and J dropped 8 bases, with 11 bases sitting between them. Germline V gene data show CDR1 as DFQATT and CDR2 as SNEGSKA (reference sequence). CDR3 region: CSARDQGSDSPLHF. CDR3 sequence (DNA): TGCAGTGCTAGAGATCAGGGTTCGGATTCACCCCTCCACTTT.

In its sample, this clonotype was seen many times. The library was built for alpha chains, so this beta chain is an off-target read and its size means little. The chain recombines TRBV6-5 with TRBJ1-4, with a possible D match to TRBD1 (5 bases). With 0 bases removed from V and 8 bases from J, the gap between germline ends came to 13 bases. CDR3 length equals 15 residues. CDR1 is MNHEY, CDR2 SVGAGI, per germline. The CDR3 nucleotides read TGTGCCAGCAGTTACTCCGGGGGAGCTGGAGAAAAACTGTTTTTT. It translates to CASSYSGGAGEKLFF.

This clonotype is medium-sized (0.01 to 0.1%) within its sample. Because this beta chain is a stray read in a library intended to capture alpha chains, its abundance should not be given much weight. The genes are TRBV5-1 and TRBJ2-3, with unresolved D. The germline V gene has CDR1 SGHRS and CDR2 YFSETQ. Trimming took 0 bases from V and 0 from J, leaving 5 bases between them. The length of the CDR3 is 14 residues. The CDR3 is CASSLGFSTDTQYF. The CDR3 DNA is TGCGCCAGCAGCTTGGGATTTAGCACAGATACGCAGTATTTT.

By frequency in the sample, this clonotype is medium-sized. The library was prepared for alpha chains; this beta chain is a stray read, so its frequency means little. V and J are TRBV4-3 and TRBJ2-5; D unresolved. Germline-derived CDR1 and CDR2 are LGHNA and YSLEER. This CDR3 region has 15 residues. Trimming pared 1 base from V and 0 bases from J, leaving 9 bases between. The CDR3 DNA sequence: TGCGCCAGCAGCCAAGCGGACCGCAACCAAGAGACCCAGTACTTC. Translation gives CASSQADRNQETQYF.

This clonotype was detected ten times or more. For a library built for alpha chains, this beta chain is a stray read; little rests on its size. The chain links TRBV29-1 to TRBJ1-2, with D possibly being TRBD1 (5 bases). The germline gives CDR1 SQVTM, CDR2 ANQGSEA. The CDR3 totals 12 residues. The V end lost 4 bases, the J end lost 5 bases, and 11 bases lay between the germline ends. The CDR3 coding sequence is TGCAGCGTTGGAGGGACGGCGTATGGCTACACCTTC. Translating gives CSVGGTAYGYTF.

In the case of this clonotype: This beta chain is an off-target read within a library intended for alpha chains, so its frequency means little. This chain uses TRBV7-9 with TRBJ2-3, with 7 bases that match TRBD1. Germline CDR1 reads SEHNR; CDR2 reads FQNEAQ (reference sequence). The CDR3 contains 15 residues. V dropped 4 bases and J dropped 1; count of bases not matched to a gene: 5. The CDR3 nucleotides read TGTGCCAGCAGCTCCCGGACAGGCCGCACAGATACGCAGTATTTT. This encodes CASSSRTGRTDTQYF.

This clonotype was found many times. Within a library made for alpha chains, this beta chain is off target, and its count is uninformative. The V gene is TRBV6-5, the J gene TRBJ2-7, with TRBD1 matching over 7 bases. Germline-derived CDR1 and CDR2 are MNHEY and SVGAGI. CDR3 length: 15 residues. V dropped 6 bases and J dropped 3; count of bases not matched to a gene: 11. Written as DNA, the CDR3 is TGTGCCAGCAGCCGAACGACAGGGCGGCTCTACGAGCAGTACTTC. Translation gives CASSRTTGRLYEQYF.